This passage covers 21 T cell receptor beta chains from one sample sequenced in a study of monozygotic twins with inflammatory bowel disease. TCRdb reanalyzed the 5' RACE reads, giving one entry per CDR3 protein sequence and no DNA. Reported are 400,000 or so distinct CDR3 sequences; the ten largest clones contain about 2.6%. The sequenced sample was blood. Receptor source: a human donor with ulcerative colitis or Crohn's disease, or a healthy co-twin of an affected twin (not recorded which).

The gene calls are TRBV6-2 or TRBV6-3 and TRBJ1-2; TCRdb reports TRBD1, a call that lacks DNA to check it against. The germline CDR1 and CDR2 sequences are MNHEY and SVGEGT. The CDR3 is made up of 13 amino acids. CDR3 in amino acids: CASSRGSNYGYTF.

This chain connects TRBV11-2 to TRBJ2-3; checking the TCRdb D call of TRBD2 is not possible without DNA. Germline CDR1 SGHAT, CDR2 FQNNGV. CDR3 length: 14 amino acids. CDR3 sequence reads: CASSLRPEGDTQYF.

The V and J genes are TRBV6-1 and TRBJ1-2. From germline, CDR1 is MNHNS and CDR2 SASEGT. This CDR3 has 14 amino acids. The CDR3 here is CASTRSPSNYGYTF.

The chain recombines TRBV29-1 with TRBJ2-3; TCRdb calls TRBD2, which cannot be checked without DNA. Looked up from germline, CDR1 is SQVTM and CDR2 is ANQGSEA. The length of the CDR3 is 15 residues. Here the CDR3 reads CSVDPDSSPISTQYF.

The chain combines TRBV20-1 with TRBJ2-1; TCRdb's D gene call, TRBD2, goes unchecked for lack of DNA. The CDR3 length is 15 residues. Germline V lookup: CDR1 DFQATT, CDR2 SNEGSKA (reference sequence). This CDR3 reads CSALAGGLRDNEQFF.

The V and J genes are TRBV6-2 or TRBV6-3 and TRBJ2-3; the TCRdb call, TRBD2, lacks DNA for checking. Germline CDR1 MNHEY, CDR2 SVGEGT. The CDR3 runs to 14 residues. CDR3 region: CASRIAGVTDTQYF.

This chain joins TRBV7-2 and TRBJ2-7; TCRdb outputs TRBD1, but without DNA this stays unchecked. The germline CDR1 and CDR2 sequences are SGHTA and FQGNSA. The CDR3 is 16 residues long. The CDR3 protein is CASSLVVGQGNYEQYF.

The CDR3 region is CASSQEGVRYGYTF. The rearrangement uses TRBV4-1 and TRBJ1-2; the TCRdb D gene call, TRBD1, has no DNA to confirm it. CDR1 is MGHRA, CDR2 YSYEKL, per germline. The CDR3 runs to 14 residues.

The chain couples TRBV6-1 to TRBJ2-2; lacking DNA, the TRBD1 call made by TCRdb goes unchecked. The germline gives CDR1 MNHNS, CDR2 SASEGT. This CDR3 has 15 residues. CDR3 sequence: CASITTGASTGELIF.

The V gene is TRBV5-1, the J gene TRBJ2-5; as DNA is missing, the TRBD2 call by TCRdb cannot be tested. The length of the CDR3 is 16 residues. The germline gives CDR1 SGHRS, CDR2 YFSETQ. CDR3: CASRRLAGTTGETQYF.

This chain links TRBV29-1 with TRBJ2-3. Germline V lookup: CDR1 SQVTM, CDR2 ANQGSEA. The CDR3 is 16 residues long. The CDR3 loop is CSVEDQSGVSTDTQYF.

The CDR3 spells CASSRGTLPEEQYF. The rearrangement uses TRBV5-5 and TRBJ2-7; the TCRdb call, TRBD2, lacks DNA for checking. CDR3 length: 14 residues. The germline CDR1 and CDR2 sequences are SGHKS and YYEKEE (reference sequence).

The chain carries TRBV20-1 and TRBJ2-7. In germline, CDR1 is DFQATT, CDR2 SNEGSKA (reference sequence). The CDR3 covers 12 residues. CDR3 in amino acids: CSADTPSYEQYF.

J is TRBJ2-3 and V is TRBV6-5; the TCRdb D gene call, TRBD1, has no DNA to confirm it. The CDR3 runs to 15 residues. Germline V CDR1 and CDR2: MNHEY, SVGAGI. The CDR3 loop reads CASSYGQGGTDTQYF.

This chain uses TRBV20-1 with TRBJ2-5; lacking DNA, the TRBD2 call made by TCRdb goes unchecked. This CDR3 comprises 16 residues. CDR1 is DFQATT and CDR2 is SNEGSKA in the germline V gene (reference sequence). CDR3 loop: CSTTTGLAAIQETQYF.

Here the CDR3 reads CASSQGGRMKAFF. The chain uses TRBV6-5 and TRBJ1-1. CDR1 is MNHEY, CDR2 SVGAGI, per germline. The CDR3 length is 13 residues.

The CDR3 spells CASSVGAGGPLEEQFF. The chain is built from TRBV9 and TRBJ2-1; TCRdb's D call, TRBD2, is unchecked because there is no DNA. The CDR3 loop spans 16 amino acids. Germline values: CDR1 SGDLS, CDR2 YYNGEE. The full variable domain, its missing parts supplied by reference TRBV9 and TRBJ2-1, is DSGVTQTPKHLITATGQRVTLRCSPRSGDLSVYWYQQSLDQGLQFLIQYYNGEERAKGNILERFSAQQFPDLHSELNLSSLELGDSALYFCASSVGAGGPLEEQFFGPGTRLTVL.

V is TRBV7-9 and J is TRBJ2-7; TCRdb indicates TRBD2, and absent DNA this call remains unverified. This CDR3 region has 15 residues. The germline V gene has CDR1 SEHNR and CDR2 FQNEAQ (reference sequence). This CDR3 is CASSPLAVTSYEQYF.

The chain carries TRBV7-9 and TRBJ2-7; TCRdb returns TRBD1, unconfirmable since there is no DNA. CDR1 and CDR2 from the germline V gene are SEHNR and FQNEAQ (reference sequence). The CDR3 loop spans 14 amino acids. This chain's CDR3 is CASRFAGTENEQYF.

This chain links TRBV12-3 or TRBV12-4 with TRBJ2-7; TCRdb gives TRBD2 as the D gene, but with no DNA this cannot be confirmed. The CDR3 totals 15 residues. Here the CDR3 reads CASSPSHGFDYEQYF.

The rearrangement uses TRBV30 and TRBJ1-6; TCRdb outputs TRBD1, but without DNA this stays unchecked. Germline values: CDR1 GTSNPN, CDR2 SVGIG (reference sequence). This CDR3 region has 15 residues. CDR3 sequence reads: CAWSRDSYYNSPLHF.